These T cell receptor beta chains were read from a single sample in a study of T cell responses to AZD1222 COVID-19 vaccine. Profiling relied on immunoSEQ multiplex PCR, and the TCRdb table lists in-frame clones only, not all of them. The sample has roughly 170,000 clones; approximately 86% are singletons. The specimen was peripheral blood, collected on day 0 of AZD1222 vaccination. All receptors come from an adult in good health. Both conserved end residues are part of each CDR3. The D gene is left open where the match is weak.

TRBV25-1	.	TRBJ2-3	CASSDQAHTDTQYF
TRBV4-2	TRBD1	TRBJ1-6	CASSLHPGGGNSPLHF
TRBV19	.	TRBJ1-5	CASSPQVQDAYYSNQPQHF
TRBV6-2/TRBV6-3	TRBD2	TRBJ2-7	CASSYGLAGSYEQYF
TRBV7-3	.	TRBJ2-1	CASSMELLDVNEQFF
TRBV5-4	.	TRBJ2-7	CASSLMGGSYEQYF
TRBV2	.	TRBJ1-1	CASSGLGGTLDTEAFF
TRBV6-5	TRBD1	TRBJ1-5	CASRPGTGSNQPQHF
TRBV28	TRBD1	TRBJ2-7	CASNHPRQGREQYF
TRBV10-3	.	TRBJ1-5	CAISEVSGSQPQHF
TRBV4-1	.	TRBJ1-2	CASSQEIWTVYGYTF